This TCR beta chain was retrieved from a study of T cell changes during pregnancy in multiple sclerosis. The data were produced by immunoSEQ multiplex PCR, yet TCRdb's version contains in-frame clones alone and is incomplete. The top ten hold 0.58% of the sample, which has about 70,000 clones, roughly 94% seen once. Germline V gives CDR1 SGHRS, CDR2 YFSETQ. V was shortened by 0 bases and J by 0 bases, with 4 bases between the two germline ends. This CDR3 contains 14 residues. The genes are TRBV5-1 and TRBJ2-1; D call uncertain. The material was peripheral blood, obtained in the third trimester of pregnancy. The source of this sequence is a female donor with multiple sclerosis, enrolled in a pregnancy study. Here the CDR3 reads CASSLESSYNEQFF. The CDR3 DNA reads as TGCGCCAGCAGCTTGGAGAGCTCCTACAATGAGCAGTTCTTC.